This entry lists 2 T cell receptor beta chains sequenced from one sample in a study of blood T cell repertoires in COVID-19. Here immunoSEQ multiplex PCR was the method, and the copy in TCRdb shows in-frame clones only, minus some. The sample carries 180,000 or so clones, roughly four fifths recorded once. The sample comprised PBMCs or T cells enriched from blood (not recorded which). The receptors originated from a man in his forties or fifties who had recovered from COVID-19.

The chain recombines TRBV2 with TRBJ2-1, with TRBD2 matching 8 bases. The CDR3 totals 16 residues. J lost 3 bases, V lost 6 bases, and 10 bases had no gene match. Germline CDR1 is SNHLY and CDR2 is FYNNEI. This CDR3 is CASRRYLAGFYNEQFF. The DNA of the CDR3 is TGTGCCAGCAGACGATACTTAGCGGGGTTCTACAATGAGCAGTTCTTC.

This clone was observed a single time. This CDR3 reads CASSPGDTAGEQYF. The CDR3 region has the DNA TGTGCCAGCAGCCCAGGGGACACCGCGGGTGAGCAGTACTTC. The V gene is TRBV7-9, the J gene TRBJ2-7, with D perhaps TRBD1 (6 bases). CDR1 is SEHNR and CDR2 is FQNEAQ in the germline V gene (reference sequence). CDR3 size: 14 residues. With 5 bases removed from V and 7 bases from J, the gap between germline ends came to 18 bases. Full variable domain (rest looked up from reference TRBV7-9 and TRBJ2-7): DTGVSQNPRHKITKRGQNVTFRCDPISEHNRLYWYRQTLGQGPEFLTYFQNEAQLEKSRLLSDRFSAERPKGSFSTLEIQRTEQGDSAMYLCASSPGDTAGEQYFGPGTRLTVT.